The T cell receptor (beta chain) described here comes from a study of vaccination and CD4 T cells after COVID-19. Study details: Post-COVID sampling occurred a median about 110 days after diagnosis (range 35 to 161). Post-vaccination samples were procured at a median of 72 days following dose two (range 14 to 241). Cells received overlapping spike peptides from SARS-CoV-2, HCoV-NL63, HCoV-OC43 and HCoV-229E as stimulation.

This clonotype was observed a handful of times. Its target is not known. Stated treatment: roughly 10-day PBMC culture with coronavirus spike peptide pools or control peptides (ViraFEST assay). The CDR3 contains 16 residues. Germline V gene lookup returns CDR1 LNHNV and CDR2 YYDKDF (reference sequence). V dropped 5 bases and J dropped 1 base, with 15 bases sitting between them. Cultured CD4+ T cell DNA was sequenced using the Oncomine TCR Beta short-read assay. TCRdb re-derived calls from the PCR reads in MiXCR, one entry per CDR3 protein. Of about 20,000 distinct CDR3 sequences listed, approximately 50% are singletons. Points from the study as a whole: The study found that a median approximately 84% of reactive clones in convalescent patients appeared only post-vaccination.

The V and J genes are TRBV15 and TRBJ1-5, with TRBD1 as a possible D gene (5 bases). The receptor was derived from a human donor who had recovered from COVID-19. Material for sequencing was CD4+ T cells from blood, cultured in vitro. The CDR3 DNA reads TGTGCCACCAGCCCCCAAGCCTGGGGCAGCAATCAGCCCCAGCATTTT. It specifies CATSPQAWGSNQPQHF.